These T cell receptor beta chains were read from a single sample in a study of cytomegalovirus exposure and HLA in healthy donors. Some clones are missing from TCRdb's copy, which holds only in-frame ones; the method was immunoSEQ multiplex PCR. The table shows about 340,000 clones, with 70% to 90% occurring only once. The sample was PBMCs. These receptors were collected from a woman aged 18-29 years in good health and CMV-seronegative. Each CDR3 is given with its conserved first and last residue. D genes are given only for firm matches. Rows may omit the clone size; those that give it use once, few, many or a size class.

V	size	length	J	D	DNA	CDR3
TRBV28	-	11	TRBJ2-7	-	TGTGCCACCGGGACATACTACGAGCAGTACTTC	CATGTYYEQYF
TRBV10-3	-	15	TRBJ2-1	TRBD2	TGTGCCATCAGTGAGGGACTAGCGAGGCACAATGAGCAGTTCTTC	CAISEGLARHNEQFF
TRBV28	-	15	TRBJ2-7	-	TGTGCCAGCAACCAACAGGGGACTGGCTCCTACGAGCAGTACTTC	CASNQQGTGSYEQYF
TRBV27	few	18	TRBJ2-1	-	TGTGCCAGCAGTTTGACCACCGCCGGGACTCTAACCTACAATGAGCAGTTCTTC	CASSLTTAGTLTYNEQFF
TRBV4-3	many	19	TRBJ1-1	TRBD1	TGCGCCAGCAGCAATATCCAGATCCTCCAGGGGGCGCGGGACACTGAAGCTTTCTTT	CASSNIQILQGARDTEAFF
TRBV9	-	15	TRBJ2-1	-	TGTGCCAGCAGCTCCCGTGGCAGGGTGTACGGTGAGCAGTTCTTC	CASSSRGRVYGEQFF
TRBV5-1	-	12	TRBJ2-3	-	TGCGCCAGCAGCTTGACAGGAGATACGCAGTATTTT	CASSLTGDTQYF
TRBV28	-	16	TRBJ1-2	-	TGTGCCAGCAGGGAACCTCAGGGCCATAATAACTATGGCTACACCTTC	CASREPQGHNNYGYTF
TRBV19	-	14	TRBJ2-7	TRBD2	TGTGCCAGTAGTACCCAGATCGGGAGGAACGAGCAGTACTTC	CASSTQIGRNEQYF
TRBV4-1	-	17	TRBJ2-3	TRBD2	TGCGCCAGCAGCTCTTTCCGGGATAGCGGGATCACAGATACGCAGTATTTT	CASSSFRDSGITDTQYF
TRBV5-6	-	16	TRBJ1-1	-	TGTGCCAGCAGCTCCGAGATGACAGTCGGCTTCACTGAAGCTTTCTTT	CASSSEMTVGFTEAFF
TRBV6-5	-	15	TRBJ1-2	-	TGTGCCAGCAGTTCCCCCAGGGGAGCTAACTATGGCTACACCTTC	CASSSPRGANYGYTF
TRBV5-1	-	12	TRBJ2-7	-	TGCGCCAGCAGCGCTACAGGGTACGAGCAGTACTTC	CASSATGYEQYF
TRBV5-1	-	14	TRBJ1-2	-	TGCGCCAGCAGCTTGGATCAGGGGCGCTATGGCTACACCTTC	CASSLDQGRYGYTF
TRBV29-1	-	15	TRBJ2-7	TRBD2	TGCAGCGTCGCCACTAGACTAGCGGAGGCCTACGAGCAGTACTTC	CSVATRLAEAYEQYF
TRBV7-8	few	13	TRBJ1-2	-	TGTGCCAGCAGCTTATTCTCGGACTATGGCTACACCTTC	CASSLFSDYGYTF
TRBV10-3	-	15	TRBJ2-3	-	TGTGCCATCAGCGGACAGGGAGGGAGCACAGATACGCAGTATTTT	CAISGQGGSTDTQYF
TRBV7-2	-	14	TRBJ2-7	-	TGTGCCAGCAGCCTCCAGGACTCCCCCACCGAGCAGTACTTC	CASSLQDSPTEQYF
TRBV4-2	-	16	TRBJ2-1	TRBD2	TGTGCCAGCAGCCAAGTTCAGAGGGCGGGAGAGGATGAGCAGTTCTTC	CASSQVQRAGEDEQFF
TRBV7-2	-	14	TRBJ2-7	-	TGTGCCAGCAGCTTAGGGCGGAATTCCTACGAGCAGTACTTC	CASSLGRNSYEQYF
TRBV27	few	15	TRBJ1-5	TRBD1	TGTGCCAGCAGTCAACAGGGGCCCAGCAATCAGCCCCAGCATTTT	CASSQQGPSNQPQHF
TRBV5-6	-	14	TRBJ1-1	-	TGTGCCAGCAGCCCAGGGGTTATGAACACTGAAGCTTTCTTT	CASSPGVMNTEAFF
TRBV4-2	-	15	TRBJ2-7	-	TGTGCCAGCAGCCAATCCGGCCCCAGGGAATTTCAGCAGTACTTC	CASSQSGPREFQQYF
TRBV7-2	once	14	TRBJ2-7	-	TGTGCCAGCAGCCCGGGAGCAACCAATTACGAGCAGTACTTC	CASSPGATNYEQYF
TRBV28	-	14	TRBJ2-1	-	TGTGCCAGCGGAGGCACCTTCTCCTACAATGAGCAGTTCTTC	CASGGTFSYNEQFF
TRBV6-5	-	14	TRBJ2-2	TRBD2	TGTGCCAGCCAACGGGAGGGCCCCACCGGGGAGCTGTTTTTT	CASQREGPTGELFF
TRBV28	-	16	TRBJ2-1	TRBD2	TGTGCCAGCACCTACGGCGGGAGTCTGTCCTACAATGAGCAGTTCTTC	CASTYGGSLSYNEQFF
TRBV4-3	-	19	TRBJ2-1	TRBD2	TGCGCCAGCAGCCAAGATCCCAGCGGGCTAGCGGGAGTAGTAACCGAGCAGTTCTTC	CASSQDPSGLAGVVTEQFF
TRBV6-5	-	13	TRBJ2-3	-	TGTGCCAGCAGTTATAGTTCCACAGATACGCAGTATTTT	CASSYSSTDTQYF
TRBV5-1	-	20	TRBJ1-3	TRBD1	TGCGCCAGCAGCTCGCGGAGGGGACAGGGGAAGGCAACTGATGGAAACACCATATATTTT	CASSSRRGQGKATDGNTIYF
TRBV28	-	11	TRBJ2-5	-	TGTGCCTCGGGGGGCAGAGAGACCCAGTACTTC	CASGGRETQYF
TRBV27	-	13	TRBJ1-1	-	TGTGCCAGCAGTTTTGCGGGGAACACTGAAGCTTTCTTT	CASSFAGNTEAFF
TRBV29-1	once	14	TRBJ2-1	TRBD1	TGCAGCGTCGATGGACAGGGGGCCTACAATGAGCAGTTCTTC	CSVDGQGAYNEQFF
TRBV18	-	12	TRBJ2-7	-	TGTGCCAGCTCCCCTACTAGGAGGGAGCAGTACTTC	CASSPTRREQYF
TRBV7-9	-	16	TRBJ2-1	TRBD2	TGTGCCAGCAGTACAGCTAGCGGGTTCCTATACAATGAGCAGTTCTTC	CASSTASGFLYNEQFF
TRBV25-1	few	17	TRBJ1-5	-	TGTGCCAGCAGAGCCTACTACAGGGAGGGGAGTGATCAGCCCCAGCATTTT	CASRAYYREGSDQPQHF
TRBV7-2	-	17	TRBJ1-5	-	TGTGCCACCTCGAAAATTGGGGTTCTGGGGCCTGGTCAGCCCCAGCATTTT	CATSKIGVLGPGQPQHF
TRBV14	-	13	TRBJ2-7	-	TGTGCCAGCAGCCAAGGACTAGTTTCCGAGCAGTACTTC	CASSQGLVSEQYF
TRBV7-2	-	17	TRBJ2-5	TRBD2	TGTGCCAGCAGCTTAGGCTTCGGCGGGAGGGCCCAAGAGACCCAGTACTTC	CASSLGFGGRAQETQYF
TRBV18	-	14	TRBJ1-1	TRBD1	TGTGCCAGCTCACCAGGCAGGGGGGACACTGAAGCTTTCTTT	CASSPGRGDTEAFF
TRBV7-8	-	16	TRBJ1-5	-	TGTGCCAGCAGCTTAGATTGGGAGGGGCTGAATCAGCCCCAGCATTTT	CASSLDWEGLNQPQHF
TRBV27	once	16	TRBJ2-1	TRBD2	TGTGCCAGCAGCCGGAGCGTAAGCGGGAGGTGGAATGAGCAGTTCTTC	CASSRSVSGRWNEQFF
TRBV5-1	-	14	TRBJ1-1	-	TGCGCCAGCAGCTCCCGGACAGCGAACACTGAAGCTTTCTTT	CASSSRTANTEAFF
TRBV29-1	-	13	TRBJ2-5	-	TGCAGCGTTCGGCAGGGGAGTCAAGAGACCCAGTACTTC	CSVRQGSQETQYF
TRBV6-5	-	15	TRBJ2-2	TRBD2	TGTGCCAGCAGCCGACTAGCGGGCCTGCCCGGGGAGCTGTTTTTT	CASSRLAGLPGELFF
TRBV6-6	-	15	TRBJ1-5	TRBD1	TGTGCCAGCAGTTATGACAGGGGGAGCAATCAGCCCCAGCATTTT	CASSYDRGSNQPQHF
TRBV7-2	-	15	TRBJ2-7	-	TGTGCCAGCAGCCCCACTACGTTGAGAACCTACGAGCAGTACTTC	CASSPTTLRTYEQYF
TRBV29-1	few	13	TRBJ2-3	TRBD1	TGCAGCGTTGGCGGACAGGGGGGGGATACGCAGTATTTT	CSVGGQGGDTQYF